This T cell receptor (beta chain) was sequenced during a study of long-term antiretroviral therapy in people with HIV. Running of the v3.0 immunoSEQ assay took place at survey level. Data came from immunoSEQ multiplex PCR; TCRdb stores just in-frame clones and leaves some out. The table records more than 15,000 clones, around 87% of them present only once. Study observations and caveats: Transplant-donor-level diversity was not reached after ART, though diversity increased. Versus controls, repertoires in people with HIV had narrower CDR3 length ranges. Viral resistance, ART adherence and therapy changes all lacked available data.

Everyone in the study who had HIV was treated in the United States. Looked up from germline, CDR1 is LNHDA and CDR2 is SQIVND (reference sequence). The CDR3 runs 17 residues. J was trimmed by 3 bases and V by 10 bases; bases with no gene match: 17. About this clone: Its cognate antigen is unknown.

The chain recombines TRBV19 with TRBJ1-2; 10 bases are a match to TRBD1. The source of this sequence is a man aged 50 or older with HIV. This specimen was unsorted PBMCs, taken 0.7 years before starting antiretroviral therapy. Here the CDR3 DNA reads TGTGCCACAAACTCCTTCGGGACAGGGGATACTTACTATGGCTACACCTTC. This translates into CATNSFGTGDTYYGYTF.